This T cell receptor beta chain was captured in a study of regulatory T cells. Whole-study findings and limits: Control CD8+ cells showed a nonsignificant trend toward higher Shannon entropy than patient CD8+ cells. Skewed V and J usage and few unique V-J pairs marked patient repertoires, most in Tregs.

The CDR3 contains 16 residues. The V gene lost 6 bases and the J gene lost 3 bases, with 21 bases spanning the gap. The germline V gene has CDR1 SGHRS and CDR2 YFSETQ. In the case of this clone: Its target is not known.

Primers: 52 TRBV forward and 13 TRBJ reverse. This table comes from immunoSEQ multiplex PCR, and its TCRdb copy is limited to in-frame clones, with some not included. The sample holds roughly 15,000 clones, 92% seen once. The sequenced sample was CD8+ T cells sorted from blood. The clonotype comes from a person aged 18 to 30 with CD3G deficiency. The genes are TRBV5-1 and TRBJ1-1; D uncertain. CDR3 region: CASMKEYGGVDTEAFF. The CDR3, as DNA: TGCGCCAGCATGAAGGAATACGGCGGGGTAGACACTGAAGCTTTCTTT.